The clone carrying this TCR beta chain showed up many times. This sample is part of a study of T cell repertoires in cytomegalovirus infection. In TCRdb, the reads were re-called with MiXCR into one record per CDR3 protein. The sample holds about 740,000 distinct CDR3 sequences, approximately 34% seen once. The CDR3 totals 14 residues. Germline V lookup: CDR1 SGHTA, CDR2 FQGNSA. V lost 2 bases, J lost 4 bases, and 12 bases lay in between. The source material was PBMCs. The TCR originated in a human donor in good health (CMV status not recorded). Some clones in this sample may be carry-over from other donors' samples. The chain uses TRBV7-2 and TRBJ2-7; D is tentatively TRBD1 or TRBD2 (6 bases each). The CDR3 loop reads CASSLTKGGYEQYF. The CDR3 nucleotides are TGTGCCAGCAGCTTAACCAAAGGGGGGTACGAGCAGTACTTC.